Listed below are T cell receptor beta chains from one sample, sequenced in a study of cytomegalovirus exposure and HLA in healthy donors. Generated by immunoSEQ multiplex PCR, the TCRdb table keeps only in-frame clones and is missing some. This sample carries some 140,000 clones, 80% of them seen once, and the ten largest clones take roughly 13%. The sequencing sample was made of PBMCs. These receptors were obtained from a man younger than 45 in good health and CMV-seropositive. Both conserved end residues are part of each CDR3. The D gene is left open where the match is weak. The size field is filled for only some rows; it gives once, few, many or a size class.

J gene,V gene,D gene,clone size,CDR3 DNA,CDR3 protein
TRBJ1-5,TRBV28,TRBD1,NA,TGTGCCAGCAGAACAGGGGCGCCTGGCAATCAGCCCCAGCATTTT,CASRTGAPGNQPQHF
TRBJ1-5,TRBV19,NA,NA,TGTGCCAGTAGTATAGGGGACTATAGCAATCAGCCCCAGCATTTT,CASSIGDYSNQPQHF
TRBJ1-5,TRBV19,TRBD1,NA,TGTGCCAGTAGTATGACAGGGGGCGGTCAGCCCCAGCATTTT,CASSMTGGGQPQHF
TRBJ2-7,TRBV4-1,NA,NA,TGCGCCAGCAGCCAAAGGACTGCCTACGAGCAGTACTTC,CASSQRTAYEQYF
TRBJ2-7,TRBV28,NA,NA,TGTGCCAGCAGCCCCGCGCACAGGCAATCCTACGAGCAGTACTTC,CASSPAHRQSYEQYF
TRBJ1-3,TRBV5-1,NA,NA,TGCGCCAGCAGCTCCTCTACGGGAGGGACCTCTGGAAACACCATATATTTT,CASSSSTGGTSGNTIYF
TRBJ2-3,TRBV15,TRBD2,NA,TGTGCCACCAGCAGGGCGGGGGAGAGCACAGATACGCAGTATTTT,CATSRAGESTDTQYF
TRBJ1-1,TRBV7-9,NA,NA,TGTTCCAGCAGCCCGGGGAAGGCTGGGGCTTTCTTT,CSSSPGKAGAFF
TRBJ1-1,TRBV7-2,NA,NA,TGTGCCAGCAGCCCCCAAAGCCCCAGGGGCACTGAAGCTTTCTTT,CASSPQSPRGTEAFF
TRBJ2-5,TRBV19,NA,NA,TGTGCCAGTAGTATTGGTTTGGCGGCCCAAGAGACCCAGTACTTC,CASSIGLAAQETQYF
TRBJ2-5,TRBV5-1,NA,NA,TGCGCCAGCAGCTTGGCCTCCAGGTCGAATCGGGAGACCCAGTACTTC,CASSLASRSNRETQYF
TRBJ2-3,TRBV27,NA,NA,TGTGCCAGCAGTTCCAGCGGAATCAGCACAGATACGCAGTATTTT,CASSSSGISTDTQYF
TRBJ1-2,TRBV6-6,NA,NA,TGTGCCAGCACTCCGGGAGGAAACTATGGCTACACCTTC,CASTPGGNYGYTF
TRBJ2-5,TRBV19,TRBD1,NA,TGTGCCAGTAGTCAACCCCCACAGGGGGCGAGAGAGACCCAGTACTTC,CASSQPPQGARETQYF
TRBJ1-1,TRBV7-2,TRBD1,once,TGTGCCAGCAGCTTAAACAGGGGTAACACTGAAGCTTTCTTT,CASSLNRGNTEAFF
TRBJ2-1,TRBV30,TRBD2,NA,TGTGCCTGGGGTGCGGGAGTAAGGGATGAGCAGTTCTTC,CAWGAGVRDEQFF
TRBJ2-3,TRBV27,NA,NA,TGTGCCAGCAGTCTCAACCCGGGAGATACGCAGTATTTT,CASSLNPGDTQYF
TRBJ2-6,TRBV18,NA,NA,TGTGCCAGCTCACCTCGGACAGTGACGGCTGGGGCCAACGTCCTGACTTTC,CASSPRTVTAGANVLTF
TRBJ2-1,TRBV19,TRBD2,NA,TGTGCCAGTAGTATAGAAGTAGCGGGAGGCTACTACTACAATGAGCAGTTCTTC,CASSIEVAGGYYYNEQFF
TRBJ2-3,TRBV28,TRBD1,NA,TGTGCCAGCAGGACAGGGGGCACAGATACGCAGTATTTT,CASRTGGTDTQYF
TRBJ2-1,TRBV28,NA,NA,TGTGCCAGCAGTTCCCCTAGCGTTCACAATGAGCAGTTCTTC,CASSSPSVHNEQFF
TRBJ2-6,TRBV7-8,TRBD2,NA,TGTGCCAGCAGCCTACGACTAGCGGGTGCCTCTGGGGCCAACGTCCTGACTTTC,CASSLRLAGASGANVLTF
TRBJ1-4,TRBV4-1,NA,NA,TGCGCCAGCAGCCAAACTCTCAGACAGAGCGCTAATGAAAAACTGTTTTTT,CASSQTLRQSANEKLFF
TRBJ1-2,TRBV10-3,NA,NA,TGTGCCATCAGTGAGTCCGCCAGTTTTAACTATGGCTACACCTTC,CAISESASFNYGYTF
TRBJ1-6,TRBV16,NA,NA,TGTGCCAGCAGCCATCAGGGGATGAATAATTCACCCCTCCACTTT,CASSHQGMNNSPLHF
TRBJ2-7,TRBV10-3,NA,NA,TGTGCCATCAGTGAGTCGGGCGGGACCTACGAGCAGTACTTC,CAISESGGTYEQYF
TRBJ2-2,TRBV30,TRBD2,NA,TGTGCCTGGAGTAACCTAGCGGGAGGAAACACCGGGGAGCTGTTTTTT,CAWSNLAGGNTGELFF
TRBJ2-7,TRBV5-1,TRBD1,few,TGCGCCAGCAGCTTGGAATTGAGGGGGACAGGGGCCGACGAGCAGTACTTC,CASSLELRGTGADEQYF
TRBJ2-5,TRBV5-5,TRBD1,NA,TGTGCCAGCAGCTTGACCGGGACAGGTGACATGACCCAGTACTTC,CASSLTGTGDMTQYF
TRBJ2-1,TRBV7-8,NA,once,TGTGCCAGCAGCCTGGAGGATAGTAGGAATGAGCAGTTCTTC,CASSLEDSRNEQFF
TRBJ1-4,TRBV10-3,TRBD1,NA,TGTGCCATCAGTGACACAGGGGGCTATGAAAAACTGTTTTTT,CAISDTGGYEKLFF
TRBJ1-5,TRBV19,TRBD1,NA,TGTGCCAGTAGTATAGGACAGGGATACGGCAATCAGCCCCAGCATTTT,CASSIGQGYGNQPQHF
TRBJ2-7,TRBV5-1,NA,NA,TGCGCCAGCAGCTTGGGCGTGACAGACGTCGGCGAGCAGTACTTC,CASSLGVTDVGEQYF
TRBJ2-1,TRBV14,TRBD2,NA,TGTGCCAGCAGCCCTAGACTAGCGGGGACTAATGAGCAGTTCTTC,CASSPRLAGTNEQFF
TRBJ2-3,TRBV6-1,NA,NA,TGTGCCAGCAGTCAAGGATCAGGCTATGGTATGGATACGCAGTATTTT,CASSQGSGYGMDTQYF
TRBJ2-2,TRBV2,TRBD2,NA,TGTGCCAGCAGGGGAGGACTAGCGGGAAACACCGGGGAGCTGTTTTTT,CASRGGLAGNTGELFF
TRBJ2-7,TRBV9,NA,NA,TGTGCCAGCAGCGTAGAGGCAGACTCCTTCGAGCAGTACTTC,CASSVEADSFEQYF
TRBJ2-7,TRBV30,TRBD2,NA,TGTGCCTGGACTACGGGGAGCGGGAGCAACGAGCAGTACTTC,CAWTTGSGSNEQYF
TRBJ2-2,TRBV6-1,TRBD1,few,TGTGCCAGCAGGCGGGACAGGGCCACCGGGGAGCTGTTTTTT,CASRRDRATGELFF
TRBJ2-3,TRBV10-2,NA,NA,TGCGCCAGCAGTGAGATCGTCCCCGAGAATACGCAGTATTTT,CASSEIVPENTQYF
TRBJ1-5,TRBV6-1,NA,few,TGTGCCACGAGACAGGCCGGCAATCAGCCCCAGCATTTT,CATRQAGNQPQHF
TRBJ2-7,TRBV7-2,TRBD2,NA,TGTGCCAGCAGCTTAGTCCCAGCGGGAGGGTACGAGCAGTACTTC,CASSLVPAGGYEQYF
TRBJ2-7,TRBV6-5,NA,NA,TGTGCCAGCAGTTACAGTGGAGGGGTAGACTACGAGCAGTACTTC,CASSYSGGVDYEQYF
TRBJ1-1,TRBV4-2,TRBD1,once,TGTGCCAGCAGTCGCCGCAGGGGGTCGGACACTGAAGCTTTCTTT,CASSRRRGSDTEAFF
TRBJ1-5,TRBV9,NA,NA,TGTGCCAGCAGCGCAACGGGAGGGGATCAGCCCCAGCATTTT,CASSATGGDQPQHF
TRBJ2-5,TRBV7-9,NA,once,TGTGCCAGCAGCCCCCAAGGGGGCCAAGAGACCCAGTACTTC,CASSPQGGQETQYF
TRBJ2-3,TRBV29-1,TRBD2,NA,TGCAGCGTTGTGGGACGACTAGCGGGCAGCACAGATACGCAGTATTTT,CSVVGRLAGSTDTQYF
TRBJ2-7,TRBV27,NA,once,TGTGCCAGCAGTTTCCGTCGTTCCGGGACATCGGGTGCCTACGAGCAGTACTTC,CASSFRRSGTSGAYEQYF